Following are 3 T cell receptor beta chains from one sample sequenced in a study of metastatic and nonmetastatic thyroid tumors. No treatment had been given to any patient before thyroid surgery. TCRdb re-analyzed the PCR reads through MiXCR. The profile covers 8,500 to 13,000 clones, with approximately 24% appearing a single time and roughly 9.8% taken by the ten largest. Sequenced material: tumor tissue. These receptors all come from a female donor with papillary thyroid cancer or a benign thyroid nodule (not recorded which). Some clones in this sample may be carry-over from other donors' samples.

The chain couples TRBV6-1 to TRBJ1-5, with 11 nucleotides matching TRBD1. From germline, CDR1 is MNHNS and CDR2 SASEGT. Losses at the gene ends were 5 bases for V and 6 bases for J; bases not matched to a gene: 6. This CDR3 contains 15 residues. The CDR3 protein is CASSPGTGGIQPQHF. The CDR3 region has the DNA TGTGCCAGCAGTCCCGGGACAGGGGGAATTCAGCCCCAGCATTTT.

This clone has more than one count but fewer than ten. CDR3 in DNA: TGTGCCAGCAGTACCCTACTTTGGATTGAATTGAACACTGAAGCTTTCTTT. Protein product: CASSTLLWIELNTEAFF. This chain joins TRBV28 and TRBJ1-1; the D is unclear. Germline V gene sequence: CDR1 MDHEN, CDR2 SYDVKM. The CDR3 covers 17 residues. V lost 5 bases and J lost 0, with 19 bases in between.

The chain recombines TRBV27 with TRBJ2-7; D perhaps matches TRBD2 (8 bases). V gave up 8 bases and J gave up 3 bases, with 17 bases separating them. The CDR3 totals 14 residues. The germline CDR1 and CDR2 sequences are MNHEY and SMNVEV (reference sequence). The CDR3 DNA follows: TGTGCCAGCCGCGGGGGGACAGTGGGCTACGAGCAGTACTTC. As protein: CASRGGTVGYEQYF.